A selection of T cell receptor beta chains follows, all from one sample in a study of T cell changes during pregnancy in multiple sclerosis. Produced via immunoSEQ multiplex PCR; TCRdb's table is partial and in-frame only. Counted here are under 25,000 clones, more than 80% occurring once; the ten biggest clones make up 8%. Sequencing was performed on CD8+ T cells from peripheral blood mononuclear cells, taken in the first trimester of pregnancy. Receptors originate from a female donor in good health, enrolled as a control in a pregnancy study. The CDR3 runs from the conserved cysteine through the conserved F or W. The D gene is left open where the match is weak. For some rows the clone size is stated as once, few or many, or as a class when expanded; others skip it.

V: TRBV7-3
size: .
J: TRBJ2-1
D: TRBD2
DNA: TGTGCCAGCAGCTTAACCGCTAGCGGGGGAGCCTACAATGAGCAGTTCTTC
CDR3: CASSLTASGGAYNEQFF

V: TRBV6-5
size: .
J: TRBJ2-7
D: TRBD2
DNA: TGTGCCAGCAGTTACTCGTCATGGGGGGGGGCCTACGAGCAGTACTTC
CDR3: CASSYSSWGGAYEQYF

V: TRBV15
size: .
J: TRBJ1-4
D: .
DNA: TGTGCCACTTCCATACAGAGGGAGCATGAAAAACTGTTTTTT
CDR3: CATSIQREHEKLFF

V: TRBV6-1
size: .
J: TRBJ1-2
D: .
DNA: TGTGCCAGCAGTGAATTGACAGGCTATGGCTACACCTTC
CDR3: CASSELTGYGYTF

V: TRBV27
size: .
J: TRBJ2-5
D: TRBD1
DNA: TGTGCCAGCAGTTCGGGACAGGAAGAGACCCAGTACTTC
CDR3: CASSSGQEETQYF

V: TRBV1
size: .
J: TRBJ2-3
D: .
DNA: TGCACCAGCAGCCAAGATATGTTAGAGACAGACACAGATACGCAGTATTTT
CDR3: CTSSQDMLETDTDTQYF

V: TRBV11-2
size: .
J: TRBJ1-1
D: .
DNA: TGTGCCAGCAGCTTAGAGGCAGGGAACACTGAAGCTTTCTTT
CDR3: CASSLEAGNTEAFF

V: TRBV7-8
size: .
J: TRBJ2-7
D: .
DNA: TGTGCCAGCAGCTTAGTTGAGGACAACTCCTACGAGCAGTACTTC
CDR3: CASSLVEDNSYEQYF

V: TRBV7-9
size: .
J: TRBJ2-1
D: TRBD2
DNA: TGTGCCAGCAACCCCGGACTAGCGGGCCCTGGGGGGCAGTTCTTC
CDR3: CASNPGLAGPGGQFF

V: TRBV10-2
size: .
J: TRBJ2-5
D: .
DNA: TGCGCCAGCAGTGGGCAGGGGACCCAGTACTTC
CDR3: CASSGQGTQYF

V: TRBV28
size: .
J: TRBJ2-1
D: TRBD2
DNA: TGTGCCAGCAGATGGACTAGCGGCCTCAATGAGCAGTTCTTC
CDR3: CASRWTSGLNEQFF

V: TRBV9
size: .
J: TRBJ1-5
D: TRBD1
DNA: TGTGCCAGCAGCGAGGGGGCCAGCGGGCCCCAGCATTTT
CDR3: CASSEGASGPQHF

V: TRBV6-5
size: .
J: TRBJ2-6
D: .
DNA: TGTGCCAGCAGTTACGGCCAGATCTCTGGGGCCAACGTCCTGACTTTC
CDR3: CASSYGQISGANVLTF

V: TRBV4-1
size: .
J: TRBJ2-1
D: TRBD1
DNA: TGCGCCAGCAGCGCCTGGACAGGGGGATACAATGAGCAGTTCTTC
CDR3: CASSAWTGGYNEQFF

V: TRBV2
size: once
J: TRBJ2-1
D: TRBD2
DNA: TGTGCCAGCAACCACGGGGCGGGGGGCGACTACAATGAGCAGTTCTTC
CDR3: CASNHGAGGDYNEQFF

V: TRBV6-5
size: .
J: TRBJ2-5
D: TRBD2
DNA: TGTGCCAGCAGTTATCCGCGGGGGACGTACCAAGAGACCCAGTACTTC
CDR3: CASSYPRGTYQETQYF

V: TRBV4-3
size: .
J: TRBJ2-3
D: .
DNA: TGCGCCAGCAGCCGAACAGCAGATACGCAGTATTTT
CDR3: CASSRTADTQYF

V: TRBV5-1
size: .
J: TRBJ1-2
D: TRBD1
DNA: TGCGCCAGCAGCTTGGAAGGGACAGGGGATAACTATGGCTACACCTTC
CDR3: CASSLEGTGDNYGYTF

V: TRBV7-7
size: .
J: TRBJ2-1
D: .
DNA: TGTGCTAGCAGCCCTAACCTGGGAGGGGGGTTCCCCAATGAGCAGTTCTTC
CDR3: CASSPNLGGGFPNEQFF

V: TRBV19
size: .
J: TRBJ2-5
D: TRBD2
DNA: TGTGCCAGTGGTGAGCGGGGGGGTTTCCAAGAGACCCAGTACTTC
CDR3: CASGERGGFQETQYF

V: TRBV6-6
size: .
J: TRBJ2-5
D: .
DNA: TGTGCCAGCAGTTATGGCAGTCAAGAGACCCAGTACTTC
CDR3: CASSYGSQETQYF

V: TRBV7-8
size: .
J: TRBJ2-7
D: TRBD1
DNA: TGTGCCAGCAAGGGACAGGAGAGCTCCTACGAGCAGTACTTC
CDR3: CASKGQESSYEQYF

V: TRBV27
size: once
J: TRBJ1-1
D: .
DNA: TGTGCCAGCAGTTTATCGATGGGGAGGGTCTTCGCTGAAGCTTTCTTT
CDR3: CASSLSMGRVFAEAFF

V: TRBV27
size: .
J: TRBJ2-5
D: .
DNA: TGTGCCAGCAGTGCCCAGGGTAGGGAGACCCAGTACTTC
CDR3: CASSAQGRETQYF

V: TRBV4-2
size: .
J: TRBJ1-3
D: .
DNA: TGTGCCAGCAGCCAAGGGACAGATTGGGGGGGAAACACCATATATTTT
CDR3: CASSQGTDWGGNTIYF

V: TRBV9
size: .
J: TRBJ2-1
D: .
DNA: TGTGCCAGCAGCGTAGCCGACAATGAGCAGTTCTTC
CDR3: CASSVADNEQFF

V: TRBV14
size: few
J: TRBJ1-4
D: .
DNA: TGTGCCAGCAGAAAGTGGGGCCTCAATGAAAAACTGTTTTTT
CDR3: CASRKWGLNEKLFF

V: TRBV27
size: .
J: TRBJ2-1
D: TRBD2
DNA: TGTGCCAGCAGTTTATGGATCTCAGCGGGGGGGTTCTACAATGAGCAGTTCTTC
CDR3: CASSLWISAGGFYNEQFF

V: TRBV10-3
size: .
J: TRBJ2-3
D: TRBD2
DNA: TGTGCCATCAGTGAGTCGATGGGAGGGGATACGCAGTATTTT
CDR3: CAISESMGGDTQYF

V: TRBV7-2
size: .
J: TRBJ2-1
D: TRBD2
DNA: TGTGCCAACTCCGGGGGGGGCTCCTACAATGAGCAGTTCTTC
CDR3: CANSGGGSYNEQFF

V: TRBV7-7
size: .
J: TRBJ1-5
D: .
DNA: TGTGCTAGCAGCTCCTCCGTGAATCAGCCCCAGCATTTT
CDR3: CASSSSVNQPQHF

V: TRBV4-3
size: .
J: TRBJ2-3
D: TRBD2
DNA: TGCGCCAGCAGCCTTTGGGTAGCAAGCGGGGGAAGAGATACGCAGTATTTT
CDR3: CASSLWVASGGRDTQYF

V: TRBV29-1
size: .
J: TRBJ1-1
D: .
DNA: TGCAGCGTTGATCAAGGGGGGGTTGAAGCTTTCTTT
CDR3: CSVDQGGVEAFF

V: TRBV29-1
size: .
J: TRBJ2-1
D: .
DNA: TGCAGCGTTGAAGAATCGAGTTTCAATGAGCAGTTCTTC
CDR3: CSVEESSFNEQFF

V: TRBV4-3
size: once
J: TRBJ1-2
D: .
DNA: TGCGCCAGCAGCCAAGAAGAGACAGGTTTCTATGGCTACACCTTC
CDR3: CASSQEETGFYGYTF

V: TRBV28
size: .
J: TRBJ2-2
D: .
DNA: TGTGCCAGTCTGAGGGTCACCGGGGAGCTGTTTTTT
CDR3: CASLRVTGELFF

V: TRBV4-3
size: .
J: TRBJ2-5
D: .
DNA: TGCGCCAGCAGCCAAGATGTCACGGGGGGCGCAGGGCTAGAGACCCAGTACTTC
CDR3: CASSQDVTGGAGLETQYF

V: TRBV5-8
size: .
J: TRBJ2-4
D: .
DNA: TGTGCCAGCAGCGGAGGGACGGCGTCGGTGGCCAAAAACATTCAGTACTTC
CDR3: CASSGGTASVAKNIQYF

V: TRBV13
size: .
J: TRBJ1-1
D: .
DNA: TGTGCCAGCAGCTTCCGAAGTGGGGGGGTGACCACTGAAGCTTTCTTT
CDR3: CASSFRSGGVTTEAFF

V: TRBV6-4
size: .
J: TRBJ1-1
D: .
DNA: TGTGCCAGCAACCTTCGAGAAACAGGGTATAAAGCTTTCTTT
CDR3: CASNLRETGYKAFF

V: TRBV9
size: .
J: TRBJ1-1
D: TRBD1
DNA: TGTGCCAGCAGCGAGGACTACAGGGGTACGAACACTGAAGCTTTCTTT
CDR3: CASSEDYRGTNTEAFF

V: TRBV4-3
size: .
J: TRBJ2-5
D: .
DNA: TGCGCCAGCAGCCAAACCCGCGGGGAGACCCAGTACTTC
CDR3: CASSQTRGETQYF

V: TRBV5-6
size: .
J: TRBJ1-2
D: .
DNA: TGTGCCAGCAGCTTGTCGGGATTCTCTAACTATGGCTACACCTTC
CDR3: CASSLSGFSNYGYTF

V: TRBV4-3
size: .
J: TRBJ2-1
D: TRBD1
DNA: TGCGCCAGCAGCCAGACAGGGCGAAATGAGCAGTTCTTC
CDR3: CASSQTGRNEQFF

V: TRBV5-6
size: .
J: TRBJ1-6
D: .
DNA: TGTGCCAGCAGCTCCGACGGACTGAATTCACCCCTCCACTTT
CDR3: CASSSDGLNSPLHF

V: TRBV4-1
size: .
J: TRBJ1-6
D: .
DNA: TGCGCCAGCAGCCAAGATCGGGGGTTAAGTAATTCACCCCTCCACTTT
CDR3: CASSQDRGLSNSPLHF